These 9 T cell receptor beta chains were all obtained from the same sample, sequenced in a study of CD4 T cells in relation to SARS-CoV-2 and coronaviruses. The assay was immunoSEQ multiplex PCR, and TCRdb's table has in-frame clones only and misses some. The sample includes some 30,000 clones, around 79% seen only once; the top ten take more than 20%. Their antigens remain unidentified. Unexposed donor CD4+ T cells date from 2011-2018, before the COVID-19 pandemic. CD4+ T cells were isolated from the cells after around 9 days of culture. Sequencing was carried out using CD4+ T cells from PBMCs, cultured in vitro. The source is a human donor in good health.

V is TRBV18 and J is TRBJ2-1, with 10 positions matching TRBD1. CDR3 length: 15 residues. J lost 8 bases, V lost 6 bases, and 10 bases had no gene match. Germline lookup yields CDR1 KGHSH and CDR2 LQKENI. The CDR3 loop is CASSPQGQGTDEQFF. CDR3 coding DNA: TGTGCCAGCTCCCCCCAGGGACAGGGGACCGATGAGCAGTTCTTC. Full variable domain (rest looked up from reference TRBV18 and TRBJ2-1): NAGVMQNPRHLVRRRGQEARLRCSPMKGHSHVYWYRQLPEEGLKFMVYLQKENIIDESGMPKERFSAEFPKEGPSILRIQQVVRGDSAAYFCASSPQGQGTDEQFFGPGTRLTVL.

This clone came up once. DNA for the CDR3: TGTGCCAGCTCACCACAGGAGGGGACAGGGACTGGCTACACCTTC. Translated: CASSPQEGTGTGYTF. The chain recombines TRBV18 with TRBJ1-2; 9 bases are shared with TRBD1. Germline CDR1 KGHSH, CDR2 LQKENI. There are 15 residues in the CDR3. Losses at the gene ends were 1 base for V and 7 bases for J; bases not matched to a gene: 7. Variable domain in full (rest from reference TRBV18 and TRBJ1-2): NAGVMQNPRHLVRRRGQEARLRCSPMKGHSHVYWYRQLPEEGLKFMVYLQKENIIDESGMPKERFSAEFPKEGPSILRIQQVVRGDSAAYFCASSPQEGTGTGYTFGSGTRLTVV.

CDR3 nucleotides: TGCGCCAGCAGCTGGGGATTGACAGGTTCGAACACTGAAGCTTTCTTT. This encodes CASSWGLTGSNTEAFF. The V and J genes are TRBV5-1 and TRBJ1-1, with D perhaps matching TRBD1 (6 bases). The V end lost 3 bases, the J end lost 1 base, and 16 bases lay between the germline ends. The CDR3 covers 16 residues. Germline CDR1 and CDR2: SGHRS and YFSETQ.

The chain joins TRBV12-3 or TRBV12-4 to TRBJ2-2; D unclear. The CDR3 covers 12 residues. V gave up 3 bases and J gave up 8 bases, with 7 bases separating them. The CDR3 DNA reads TGTGCCAGCAGTTTTGAACTAGGGGAGCTGTTTTTT. Protein product: CASSFELGELFF.

The gene calls are TRBV7-3 and TRBJ2-2; D ambiguous. The CDR3 is 14 amino acids. The germline CDR1 and CDR2 sequences are SGHTA and FQGTGA. V lost 2 bases, J lost 1 base, and 5 bases lay in between. The CDR3 reads CASSLAGNTGELFF. The CDR3 bases are TGTGCCAGCAGCTTAGCAGGGAACACCGGGGAGCTGTTTTTT.

This clone was detected once. V is TRBV29-1 and J is TRBJ2-6; no firm D call. The germline gives CDR1 SQVTM, CDR2 ANQGSEA. This CDR3 contains 13 residues. V lost 6 bases to trimming and J lost 0 bases, with 6 bases between them. CDR3 sequence (DNA): TGCAGCGTCCGGATCTCTGGGGCCAACGTCCTGACTTTC. Its protein is CSVRISGANVLTF.

This chain connects TRBV19 to TRBJ1-1; 9 bases fit TRBD1. With 4 bases clipped from V and 6 bases from J, the junction kept 9 bases outside the gene matches. The CDR3 loop spans 15 amino acids. CDR1 is LNHDA, CDR2 SQIVND, per germline (reference sequence). CDR3 DNA: TGTGCCAGTAGTAATCCCTACAGGGGGCGGTCTGAAGCTTTCTTT. Protein product: CASSNPYRGRSEAFF. The entire variable domain, with the rest obtained from reference TRBV19 and TRBJ1-1, is as follows: DGGITQSPKYLFRKEGQNVTLSCEQNLNHDAMYWYRQDPGQGLRLIYYSQIVNDFQKGDIAEGYSVSREKKESFPLTVTSAQKNPTAFYLCASSNPYRGRSEAFFGQGTRLTVV.

The rearrangement links TRBV9 to TRBJ2-2, with unresolved D. The germline CDR1 and CDR2 sequences are SGDLS and YYNGEE. V lost 0 bases and J 7 bases, leaving 4 bases between the germline ends. The CDR3 covers 12 residues. CDR3 protein: CASSVVGGELFF. In nucleotides, the CDR3 is TGTGCCAGCAGCGTAGTTGGCGGGGAGCTGTTTTTT.

The chain recombines TRBV19 with TRBJ1-5, with D unresolved. CDR3 length: 12 residues. In germline, CDR1 is LNHDA, CDR2 SQIVND (reference sequence). V was shortened by 5 bases and J by 4 bases, with 6 bases between the two germline ends. CDR3 protein: CASSFPNQPQHF. Written as DNA, the CDR3 is TGTGCCAGTAGTTTTCCGAATCAGCCCCAGCATTTT. The full variable domain, rest sourced from reference TRBV19 and TRBJ1-5, is DGGITQSPKYLFRKEGQNVTLSCEQNLNHDAMYWYRQDPGQGLRLIYYSQIVNDFQKGDIAEGYSVSREKKESFPLTVTSAQKNPTAFYLCASSFPNQPQHFGDGTRLSIL.